The 24 T cell receptor beta chains below all came from one sample that was sequenced in a study of CD8 T cells in ankylosing spondylitis. TCRdb reprocessed the 5' RACE reads with MiXCR, giving one entry per CDR3 protein. This sample carries about 360,000 distinct CDR3 sequences, 20% of them seen once, and the ten largest clones take less than 15%. Sequencing was carried out using blood, either unsorted or a sorted T cell fraction (not recorded which). The receptors derive from a male donor with ankylosing spondylitis or in good health (not recorded which).

This chain connects TRBV12-3 or TRBV12-4 to TRBJ1-3; D possibly corresponds to TRBD1 (5 bases). Trimming took 8 bases from V and 0 from J, leaving 17 bases between them. This CDR3 has 16 residues. CDR3 amino acids: CASRNYDSRSGNTIYF. The CDR3 nucleotides are TGTGCCAGCCGAAACTATGACAGTCGCTCTGGAAACACCATATATTTT.

Ten or more counts support this clonotype. The CDR3 region is CAISDEGLGTDTQYF. The DNA for the CDR3 is TGTGCCATCAGTGACGAGGGACTTGGCACAGATACGCAGTATTTT. V and J are TRBV10-3 and TRBJ2-3, with D maybe TRBD2 (6 bases). Germline loops: CDR1 ENHRY, CDR2 SYGVKD. Trimming removed 3 bases at V and 1 base at J, with 11 bases between. The CDR3 spans 15 residues.

The rearrangement joins TRBV6-5 to TRBJ2-2, with 12 nucleotides matching TRBD1. CDR3 length equals 19 residues. CDR1 is MNHEY, CDR2 SVGAGI, per germline. The J segment lost 4 bases and the V segment lost 0 bases, leaving 9 bases of the junction unmatched. The CDR3 is CASSYSRDRGREGTGELFF. Here the CDR3 DNA reads TGTGCCAGCAGTTACTCACGGGACAGGGGGCGAGAGGGCACCGGGGAGCTGTTTTTT.

This chain connects TRBV12-3 or TRBV12-4 to TRBJ1-1; maybe TRBD1 (6 bases). The ends were cut back, 0 bases at V and 1 base at J, with 9 bases in the middle. The CDR3 totals 15 residues. CDR3 nucleotides: TGTGCCAGCAGTTTAGCAGGGGGGGAGAACACTGAAGCTTTCTTT. The encoded protein is CASSLAGGENTEAFF.

The V gene is TRBV20-1, the J gene TRBJ2-5; 9 bases line up with TRBD1. Looked up from germline, CDR1 is DFQATT and CDR2 is SNEGSKA (reference sequence). CDR3 length equals 15 residues. V gave up 3 bases and J gave up 5 bases; unmatched junction bases: 10. The CDR3 loop reads CSASLTGGALETQYF. For the CDR3, the DNA is TGCAGTGCTAGCCTTACAGGGGGCGCTTTGGAGACCCAGTACTTC.

The rearrangement joins TRBV28 to TRBJ1-4, with D unresolved. Germline assignment: CDR1 MDHEN and CDR2 SYDVKM. The CDR3 sequence is 13 residues long. V lost 7 bases to trimming and J lost 4 bases, with 10 bases between them. For the CDR3, the DNA is TGTGCCAGCACTCAACTGAATAATGAAAAACTGTTTTTT. Translated, it gives CASTQLNNEKLFF.

The J gene is TRBJ2-7, the V gene TRBV28; D is perhaps TRBD1 or TRBD2 (5 bases each). The CDR3 has 15 amino acids. With 6 bases removed from V and 3 bases from J, the gap between germline ends came to 18 bases. Germline CDR1 MDHEN, CDR2 SYDVKM. CDR3 sequence: CASSNTEDTGYEQYF. The DNA of the CDR3 is TGTGCCAGCAGCAATACGGAGGACACCGGCTACGAGCAGTACTTC. Looking up the rest from reference TRBV28 and TRBJ2-7 gives the full variable domain: DVKVTQSSRYLVKRTGEKVFLECVQDMDHENMFWYRQDPGLGLRLIYFSYDVKMKEKGDIPEGYSVSREKKERFSLILESASTNQTSMYLCASSNTEDTGYEQYFGPGTRLTVT.

The V gene is TRBV2, the J gene TRBJ1-2; unclear D gene. V lost 8 bases, J lost 8 bases, and 18 bases lay in between. CDR1 and CDR2 from the germline V gene are SNHLY and FYNNEI. The CDR3 sequence is 13 residues long. The CDR3 region is CASLATTKGGYTF. As DNA, the CDR3 is TGTGCCAGCCTCGCCACAACGAAAGGGGGCTACACCTTC.

V is TRBV28 and J is TRBJ1-1, with D perhaps matching TRBD1 (5 bases). The CDR3 length is 16 residues. Trimming stripped 6 bases from V and 2 bases from J, with 19 bases between. The germline gives CDR1 MDHEN, CDR2 SYDVKM. The CDR3 nucleotides read TGTGCCAGCAGATATCCCAGGGTCACAGGAAACACTGAAGCTTTCTTT. The encoded protein is CASRYPRVTGNTEAFF.

This clonotype was observed a few times. This chain links TRBV9 with TRBJ2-3; possible D gene TRBD2, 6 bases. The CDR3 has 13 amino acids. V gave up 7 bases and J gave up 5 bases, with 14 bases separating them. From germline, CDR1 is SGDLS and CDR2 YYNGEE. The CDR3 DNA reads TGTGCCAGCGTACCCCCGGGGGAAGATACGCAGTATTTT. Translating gives CASVPPGEDTQYF.

This chain uses TRBV29-1 with TRBJ2-7, with D perhaps assigned TRBD1 or TRBD2 (5 bases each). Germline CDR1 is SQVTM and CDR2 is ANQGSEA. V was shortened by 8 bases and J by 5 bases, with 16 bases between the two germline ends. The CDR3 contains 12 residues. CDR3 in DNA: TGCAGCTATACTCAGGTGGGGGACGAGCAGTACTTC. Translation: CSYTQVGDEQYF.

This rearrangement joins TRBV30 to TRBJ2-7; unclear D gene. The CDR3 runs 13 residues. V lost 2 bases to trimming and J lost 0 bases, with 8 bases between them. CDR1 is GTSNPN, CDR2 SVGIG, per germline (reference sequence). CDR3 bases: TGTGCCTGGAGTCTCTGGGACTCCTACGAGCAGTACTTC. Encoded protein: CAWSLWDSYEQYF.

This sequence joins TRBV3-1 and TRBJ2-1; unclear D gene. The CDR3 totals 15 residues. Trimming left V 3 bases short and J 4 bases short, with 13 bases between. Germline assignment: CDR1 LGHDT and CDR2 YNNKEL (reference sequence). CDR3: CASSHFNEVYNEQFF. The CDR3 DNA is TGTGCCAGCAGCCACTTCAACGAGGTTTACAATGAGCAGTTCTTC.

The chain recombines TRBV12-3 or TRBV12-4 with TRBJ1-3; D is ambiguous. The germline V and J ends were trimmed by 3 bases and 3 bases, with 9 bases remaining between them. The CDR3 is made up of 14 amino acids. The CDR3 DNA reads as TGTGCCAGCAGTTTCGGGGTTCGTGGAAACACCATATATTTT. Protein: CASSFGVRGNTIYF.

V gene TRBV27 combines with J gene TRBJ2-1; 11 bases line up with TRBD2. The germline V gene has CDR1 MNHEY and CDR2 SMNVEV (reference sequence). This CDR3 contains 16 residues. The V gene end was trimmed by 7 bases and the J gene end by 4 bases; junction bases not matched to a gene: 9. The CDR3 DNA reads as TGTGCCAGCACCGATCCGACTAGCGGGGTTTACAATGAGCAGTTCTTC. As protein: CASTDPTSGVYNEQFF.

The rearrangement links TRBV12-3 or TRBV12-4 to TRBJ2-2; no clear D. The ends were cut back, 2 bases at V and 1 base at J, with 8 bases in the middle. The length of the CDR3 is 15 residues. In nucleotides, the CDR3 is TGTGCCAGCAGTTTAAGGTCCCTGAACACCGGGGAGCTGTTTTTT. Its translation: CASSLRSLNTGELFF.

The chain joins TRBV9 to TRBJ1-2; TRBD1 aligns across 10 bases. Germline trimming cut 4 bases from V and 5 bases from J; bases unmatched to any gene: 8. The CDR3 sequence is 15 residues long. The germline V gene encodes CDR1 SGDLS and CDR2 YYNGEE. This CDR3 reads CASSISGTGVYGYTF. The CDR3, as DNA: TGTGCCAGCAGCATCTCCGGGACAGGGGTGTATGGCTACACCTTC.

This clonotype was seen more than once but under ten times. This chain joins TRBV5-1 and TRBJ2-7, with TRBD1 identical over 8 bases. The CDR3 loop spans 15 amino acids. V dropped 0 bases and J dropped 4; count of bases not matched to a gene: 6. Germline CDR1 and CDR2: SGHRS and YFSETQ. The chain's CDR3 is CASSLEAGGYYEQYF. In nucleotides, the CDR3 is TGCGCCAGCAGCTTGGAGGCAGGGGGCTATTACGAGCAGTACTTC.

The table lists this clonotype with a few counts. The chain combines TRBV5-6 with TRBJ2-5, with D perhaps TRBD2 (6 bases). The germline V gene has CDR1 SGHDT and CDR2 YYEEEE. The V and J ends lost 0 bases and 10 bases respectively, with 7 bases between them. This CDR3 is built from 11 residues. DNA of the CDR3: TGTGCCAGCAGCTTGGGTAGCGGCCAGTACTTC. Protein: CASSLGSGQYF.

This clonotype was seen a few times. The chain is built from TRBV7-8 and TRBJ2-5; D possibly corresponds to TRBD1 (6 bases). Germline-derived CDR1 and CDR2 are SGHVS and FQNEAQ. Trimming left V 5 bases short and J 4 bases short, with 14 bases between. The CDR3 covers 14 residues. CDR3 DNA: TGTGCCAGCAGCGATAGACAGGTTCGAGAGACCCAGTACTTC. The encoded protein is CASSDRQVRETQYF.

The V and J genes are TRBV29-1 and TRBJ1-2; D call uncertain. V was shortened by 5 bases and J by 4 bases, with 8 bases between the two germline ends. The CDR3 length is 11 residues. Germline values: CDR1 SQVTM, CDR2 ANQGSEA. CDR3 region: CSVRAIYGYTF. Here the CDR3 DNA reads TGCAGCGTTAGGGCGATCTATGGCTACACCTTC.

This clonotype has a handful of counts. The chain carries TRBV29-1 and TRBJ2-7; 7 nucleotides agree with TRBD1. V gave up 0 bases and J gave up 2 bases; unmatched junction bases: 7. Germline V gene data show CDR1 as SQVTM and CDR2 as ANQGSEA. The CDR3 loop spans 15 amino acids. The DNA for the CDR3 is TGCAGCGTTGAAGATGGGGACAGCGAGACCTACGAGCAGTACTTC. As protein: CSVEDGDSETYEQYF.

The CDR3 reads CASSFLGTGYYEQYF. In nucleotides, the CDR3 is TGTGCCAGCAGTTTTTTGGGGACAGGGTACTACGAGCAGTACTTC. The gene calls are TRBV28 and TRBJ2-7, with 9 bases matching TRBD1. CDR3 size: 15 residues. In germline, CDR1 is MDHEN, CDR2 SYDVKM. Unmatched junction bases numbered 6, after V lost 3 bases and J lost 3 bases.

Concerning this clonotype: A read error may produce the germline difference seen at one junction end. V and J are TRBV27 and TRBJ1-5; 7 positions match TRBD1. The CDR3 runs to 15 residues. Per germline, CDR1 MNHEY and CDR2 SMNVEV (reference sequence). Written as DNA, the CDR3 is TGCACCAGCAGTTTAATAAACGGGACAGTCCAGCCCCAGCATTTT. The encoded protein is CTSSLINGTVQPQHF.